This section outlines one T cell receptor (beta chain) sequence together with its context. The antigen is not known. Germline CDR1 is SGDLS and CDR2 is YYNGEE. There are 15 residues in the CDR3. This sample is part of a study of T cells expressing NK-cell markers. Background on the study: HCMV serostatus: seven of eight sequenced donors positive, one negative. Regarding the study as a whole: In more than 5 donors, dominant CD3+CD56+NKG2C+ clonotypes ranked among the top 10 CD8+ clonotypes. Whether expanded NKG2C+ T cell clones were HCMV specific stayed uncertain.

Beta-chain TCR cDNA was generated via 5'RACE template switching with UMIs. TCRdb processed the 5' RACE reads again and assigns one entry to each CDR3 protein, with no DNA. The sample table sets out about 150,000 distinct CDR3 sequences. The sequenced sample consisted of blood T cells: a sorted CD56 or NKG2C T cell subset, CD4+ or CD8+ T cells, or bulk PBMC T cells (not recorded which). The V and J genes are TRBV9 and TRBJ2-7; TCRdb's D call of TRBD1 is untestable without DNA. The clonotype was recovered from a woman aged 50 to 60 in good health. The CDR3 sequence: CASSADGQGLYEQYF.